The 26 T cell receptor beta chains below were found in one sample sequenced in a study of identical twins' blood T cells. Via MiXCR, TCRdb re-called the 5' RACE reads, giving one row per CDR3 protein. This table holds a few hundred thousand distinct CDR3 sequences, roughly 31% found once. The specimen was PBMCs. These receptors came from a woman aged 18-55 years in good health.

The rearrangement links TRBV19 to TRBJ1-1; D unclear. V shed 3 bases and J shed 10 bases, with 9 bases lying between them. In germline, CDR1 is LNHDA, CDR2 SQIVND (reference sequence). This CDR3 region has 11 residues. The CDR3 nucleotides read TGTGCCAGTAGTATGGCCTTGAGAGCTTTCTTT. Its protein product is CASSMALRAFF.

Only a few counts were recorded for this clonotype. This chain joins TRBV6-1 and TRBJ1-1; D not resolved. The length of the CDR3 is 14 residues. V dropped 6 bases and J dropped 6 bases, with 17 bases sitting between them. Germline V gene lookup returns CDR1 MNHNS and CDR2 SASEGT. The CDR3 nucleotides read TGTGCCAGCAGCCTGTCGACGGAGGGATCTGAAGCTTTCTTT. It is translated as CASSLSTEGSEAFF.

This clonotype has just a few counts. The chain employs TRBV7-2 and TRBJ1-2; a possible D gene is TRBD1 (5 bases). Germline-derived CDR1 and CDR2 are SGHTA and FQGNSA. The V gene lost 5 bases and the J gene lost 5 bases, with 12 bases spanning the gap. CDR3 size: 13 residues. Here the CDR3 reads CASSAEGPYGYTF. The CDR3 nucleotides are TGTGCCAGCAGCGCAGAGGGGCCTTATGGCTACACCTTC.

As concerns this clonotype: One base away lies a much larger clone, so this may be a sequencing read error. The V gene is TRBV7-9, the J gene TRBJ2-2; TRBD1 agrees at 8 bases. Germline V gene sequence: CDR1 SEHNR, CDR2 FQNEAQ (reference sequence). The CDR3 spans 15 residues. In DNA, the CDR3 is TGTGCTAGAGACAGGGGCACTTCGAACACCGGGGAGCTGTTTTTT. Its translation: CARDRGTSNTGELFF.

A few counts support this clonotype. The genes are TRBV4-1 and TRBJ1-3; D is undetermined. The CDR3 consists of 15 residues. V shed 4 bases and J shed 0 bases, with 10 bases lying between them. CDR1 and CDR2 from the germline V gene are MGHRA and YSYEKL. The DNA of the CDR3 is TGCGCCAGCAGCCCACCGGTGGTCTCTGGAAACACCATATATTTT. This translates into CASSPPVVSGNTIYF.

In this sample, this clonotype turned up a few times. This sequence joins TRBV25-1 and TRBJ1-2; no firm D call. Germline CDR1 reads MGHDK; CDR2 reads SYGVNS. The length of the CDR3 is 13 residues. The germline V and J ends were trimmed by 6 bases and 2 bases, with 10 bases remaining between them. The CDR3 coding sequence is TGTGCCAGCAGCGAAGGGCCAAACTATGGCTACACCTTC. Its protein is CASSEGPNYGYTF.

This clonotype was seen many times. This chain joins TRBV7-9 and TRBJ2-1, with a weak D call TRBD1 (6 bases). The CDR3 covers 14 residues. Germline-derived CDR1 and CDR2 are SEHNR and FQNEAQ (reference sequence). Trimming cost V 5 bases and J 3 bases, with 11 bases left between them. Here the CDR3 reads CASSHRVGYNEQFF. The CDR3 DNA is TGTGCCAGCAGCCACAGGGTGGGCTACAATGAGCAGTTCTTC.

The rearrangement uses TRBV5-4 and TRBJ2-3; 12 bases agree with TRBD2. Germline CDR1 reads SGHNT; CDR2 reads YYREEE (reference sequence). CDR3 length: 16 amino acids. V lost 4 bases and J lost 4; bases outside the gene matches: 7. The CDR3 DNA follows: TGTGCCAGCAGCGCGACTAGCGGGAGTAGATCAGATACGCAGTATTTT. This sequence encodes CASSATSGSRSDTQYF.

The rearrangement uses TRBV19 and TRBJ2-7; D possibly matches TRBD1 or TRBD2 (5 bases each). CDR3 length equals 13 residues. The ends were cut back, 8 bases at V and 3 bases at J, with 14 bases in the middle. Germline CDR1 LNHDA, CDR2 SQIVND (reference sequence). CDR3 region: CASHSGTVYEQYF. The CDR3 DNA reads TGTGCCAGTCATTCCGGGACGGTCTACGAGCAGTACTTC.

This clonotype was counted ten times or more. The rearrangement uses TRBV12-5 and TRBJ1-5; TRBD1 might be the D (5 bases). V was clipped by 4 bases and J by 3 bases, with 19 bases between them. Germline V gene lookup returns CDR1 LGHNT and CDR2 FRNRAP. This CDR3 spans 17 amino acids. CDR3 sequence reads: CASGSSFGGGTNQPQHF. CDR3 coding DNA: TGTGCTAGTGGTTCTTCATTTGGCGGGGGTACCAATCAGCCCCAGCATTTT.

The V and J genes are TRBV15 and TRBJ1-2, with D possibly TRBD1 on 6 matching bases. The CDR3 has 16 residues. Deletions cut 0 bases from V and 7 bases from J, with 18 bases between. The germline V gene encodes CDR1 LNHNV and CDR2 YYDKDF (reference sequence). The CDR3 region has the DNA TGTGCCACCAGCAGAGATATTTCAGGGGCGCTAAGTGGCTACACCTTC. Residues: CATSRDISGALSGYTF.

This clonotype has more than one count but fewer than ten. At one end, the junction sequence differs from germline, possibly due to a read error. This chain connects TRBV29-1 to TRBJ2-3, with D possibly being TRBD1 or TRBD2 (5 bases each). Germline CDR1 and CDR2: SQVTM and ANQGSEA. The length of the CDR3 is 15 residues. The CDR3 nucleotides read TGCAGCGCTGAAGGGACGGCTAAGAGCACAGATACGCAGTATTTT. It specifies CSAEGTAKSTDTQYF.

This clonotype was seen only a few times. The chain has TRBV11-3 and TRBJ2-1; tentatively, D is TRBD2 (6 bases). This CDR3 region has 13 residues. The V gene lost 1 base and the J gene lost 9 bases, with 10 bases spanning the gap. Germline assignment: CDR1 SGHNT and CDR2 YENEEA. The CDR3 protein is CASSLGAGSEQFF. The CDR3 bases are TGTGCCAGCAGCTTAGGGGCGGGAAGTGAGCAGTTCTTC.

The sample holds a few counts of this clonotype. The genes are TRBV5-1 and TRBJ1-1; D may be TRBD1 (6 bases). The CDR3 totals 15 residues. Germline V gene lookup returns CDR1 SGHRS and CDR2 YFSETQ. The germline V and J ends were trimmed by 4 bases and 0 bases, with 13 bases remaining between them. In DNA, the CDR3 is TGCGCCAGCAGCGTACCGGGACACCTGAACACTGAAGCTTTCTTT. It encodes CASSVPGHLNTEAFF.

The V gene is TRBV27, the J gene TRBJ2-7; 13 bases are shared with TRBD2. Looked up from germline, CDR1 is MNHEY and CDR2 is SMNVEV (reference sequence). Trimming removed 5 bases from V and 6 bases from J; junction bases left unmatched: 19. This CDR3 region has 19 residues. The DNA for the CDR3 is TGTGCCAGCAGTACTGCGTTTGGACTAGCGGGAGCCCCGTTCCGCGAGCAGTACTTC. Translation gives CASSTAFGLAGAPFREQYF.

For this clonotype: A single base separates this from a much larger clone, so it may be a read error. The rearrangement joins TRBV3-1 to TRBJ2-3; 9 nucleotides align to TRBD2. The germline gives CDR1 LGHDT, CDR2 YNNKEL (reference sequence). This CDR3 contains 17 residues. The CDR3, as DNA: TGTGCCAGCGGCCAAGATCTAGGACTAGCGTACACAGATACGCAGTATTTT. It codes for CASGQDLGLAYTDTQYF.

This clonotype was found a few times. The chain couples TRBV9 to TRBJ2-1; 9 bases are shared with TRBD2. CDR3 length: 16 amino acids. Trimming took 5 bases from V and 0 from J; bases not matched to a gene: 6. CDR1 and CDR2 from the germline V gene are SGDLS and YYNGEE. The CDR3 DNA follows: TGTGCCAGCAGTGATAGCGGGAGTATCTCCTACAATGAGCAGTTCTTC. Translating gives CASSDSGSISYNEQFF.

CDR3 sequence reads: CASSLAGISDYGYTF. The CDR3 DNA is TGTGCCAGCAGCTTAGCAGGGATAAGCGACTATGGCTACACCTTC. The chain couples TRBV7-9 to TRBJ1-2; D is undetermined. The CDR3 is 15 amino acids. Trimming stripped 0 bases from V and 3 bases from J, with 11 bases between. Germline loops: CDR1 SEHNR, CDR2 FQNEAQ (reference sequence). Variable domain in full (rest from reference TRBV7-9 and TRBJ1-2): DTGVSQNPRHKITKRGQNVTFRCDPISEHNRLYWYRQTLGQGPEFLTYFQNEAQLEKSRLLSDRFSAERPKGSFSTLEIQRTEQGDSAMYLCASSLAGISDYGYTFGSGTRLTVV.

The chain recombines TRBV19 with TRBJ2-2, with a tentative D call TRBD1 (6 bases). Trimming removed 1 base from V and 1 base from J, with 10 bases in between. Germline CDR1 reads LNHDA; CDR2 reads SQIVND (reference sequence). The CDR3 contains 16 residues. The CDR3 region has the DNA TGTGCCAGTAGTATAGCCCGGACAGAGAACACCGGGGAGCTGTTTTTT. This codes for CASSIARTENTGELFF.

The chain is built from TRBV19 and TRBJ2-7; 10 bases line up with TRBD1. Losses at the gene ends were 3 bases for V and 2 bases for J; bases not matched to a gene: 4. This CDR3 has 15 amino acids. The germline gives CDR1 LNHDA, CDR2 SQIVND (reference sequence). CDR3 sequence: CASSMSGTGAYEQYF. In nucleotides, the CDR3 is TGTGCCAGTAGTATGTCCGGGACAGGGGCCTACGAGCAGTACTTC.

This clonotype was picked up many times. The chain joins TRBV20-1 to TRBJ1-2; D gene unclear. Germline V gene sequence: CDR1 DFQATT, CDR2 SNEGSKA (reference sequence). With 3 bases removed from V and 5 bases from J, the gap between germline ends came to 19 bases. This CDR3 region has 15 residues. The CDR3, as DNA: TGCAGTGCTAGCGGTCTAGGGAACGGCGATTATGGCTACACCTTC. Translated, it gives CSASGLGNGDYGYTF.

The V call is TRBV27, the J call TRBJ1-2; D gene uncertain. V was clipped by 5 bases and J by 5 bases, with 18 bases between them. Germline V gives CDR1 MNHEY, CDR2 SMNVEV (reference sequence). This CDR3 has 15 residues. CDR3 DNA: TGTGCCAGCAGTCCCCAACCCTTGGCAGATTATGGCTACACCTTC. It yields the protein CASSPQPLADYGYTF.

This chain links TRBV20-1 with TRBJ1-5; tentative D call: TRBD1 (6 bases). V was shortened by 6 bases and J by 0 bases, with 15 bases between the two germline ends. CDR3 length: 15 residues. Germline V gene sequence: CDR1 DFQATT, CDR2 SNEGSKA (reference sequence). CDR3 amino acids: CSATGQTDSNQPQHF. The CDR3, as DNA: TGCAGTGCAACTGGACAGACCGATAGCAATCAGCCCCAGCATTTT.

This clonotype has a handful of counts. The chain links TRBV11-2 to TRBJ2-1; D uncertain. Trimming shortened V by 1 base and J by 1 base, and 8 bases separated the two germline ends. From germline, CDR1 is SGHAT and CDR2 FQNNGV. The CDR3 runs 15 residues. The CDR3: CASSLAGYSYNEQFF. DNA for the CDR3: TGTGCCAGCAGCTTAGCTGGATATTCCTACAATGAGCAGTTCTTC.

This clonotype has just one count. The chain combines TRBV7-2 with TRBJ1-5; D remains ambiguous. The germline CDR1 and CDR2 sequences are SGHTA and FQGNSA. V gave up 3 bases and J gave up 6 bases, with 9 bases separating them. The CDR3 runs 13 residues. The CDR3 spells CASSLFITQPQHF. As DNA, the CDR3 is TGTGCCAGCAGCTTGTTTATTACTCAGCCCCAGCATTTT.

This clonotype was detected ten times or more. This chain connects TRBV3-1 to TRBJ2-7, with D possibly matching TRBD1 (5 bases). V lost 0 bases, J lost 5 bases, and 14 bases lay in between. The CDR3 is 15 amino acids. In germline, CDR1 is LGHDT, CDR2 YNNKEL (reference sequence). The CDR3 loop reads CASSQDYFLGDEQYF. CDR3 DNA sequence: TGTGCCAGCAGCCAAGATTACTTCCTAGGGGACGAGCAGTACTTC.